This TCR beta chain came from a study of blood T cell repertoires in COVID-19. Recovered status in Cohort 3 required two negative PCRs, clearance, or symptom resolution. The V gene end was trimmed by 0 bases and the J gene end by 9 bases; junction bases not matched to a gene: 9. CDR1 and CDR2 from the germline V gene are MRHNA and SNTAGT. This CDR3 region has 16 residues. Study processing details: Counts of nucleated cells, estimated from reference gene primer amplification, were obtained. This table comes from immunoSEQ multiplex PCR, and its TCRdb copy is limited to in-frame clones, with some not included. Clonal size and the V and J genes are those of that table, whereas D and trimming came from the DNA. The sample consists of roughly 250,000 clones, about 89% of them appearing once.

The chain couples TRBV6-4 to TRBJ2-1; 9 nucleotides align to TRBD2. Source material: PBMCs or T cells enriched from blood (not recorded which). This clonotype was obtained from a man aged 35-49 years who had recovered from COVID-19. CDR3 region: CASSDSVIAGETEQFF. The CDR3 coding sequence is TGTGCCAGCAGTGACTCGGTAATAGCGGGGGAAACTGAGCAGTTCTTC.